This TCR beta chain was captured by sequencing in a study of blood T cell repertoires in COVID-19. In the study overall: The United States, Italy and Spain supplied acute and convalescent COVID-19 samples. Sample material is recorded as cDNA or gDNA derived from T cells, B-cell-depleted T cells, or PBMCs.

Clones were read by immunoSEQ multiplex PCR, and TCRdb kept only the in-frame ones, dropping some. The sample consists of roughly 180,000 clones, about four fifths of them appearing once. This CDR3 has 17 amino acids. Trimming pared 3 bases from V and 6 bases from J, leaving 21 bases between. The germline V gene encodes CDR1 MGHRA and CDR2 YSYEKL. Enrollees, about 18 to 89 years old, lived in about two dozen US areas. Sequenced material: PBMCs or T cells enriched from blood (not recorded which). The TCR comes from a man aged 55 to 69 who had recovered from COVID-19. The chain has TRBV4-1 and TRBJ2-1; D might be TRBD1 (6 bases). This chain's CDR3 is CASSQRNRVRVSNEQFF. The CDR3 DNA is TGCGCCAGCAGCCAGAGAAACAGGGTGAGGGTGTCCAATGAGCAGTTCTTC.